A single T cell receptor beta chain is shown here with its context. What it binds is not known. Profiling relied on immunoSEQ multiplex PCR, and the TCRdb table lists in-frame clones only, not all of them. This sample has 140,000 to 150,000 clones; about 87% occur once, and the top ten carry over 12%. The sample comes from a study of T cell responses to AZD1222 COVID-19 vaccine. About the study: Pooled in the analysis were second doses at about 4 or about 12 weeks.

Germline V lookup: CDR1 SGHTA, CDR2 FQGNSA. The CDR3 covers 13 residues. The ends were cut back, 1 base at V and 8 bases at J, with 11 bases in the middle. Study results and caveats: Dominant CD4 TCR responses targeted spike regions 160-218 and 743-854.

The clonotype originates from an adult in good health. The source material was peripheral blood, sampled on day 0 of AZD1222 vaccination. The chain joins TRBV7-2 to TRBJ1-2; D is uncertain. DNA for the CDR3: TGTGCCAGCAGCTTAGATCGCGGCGGCGGCTACACCTTC. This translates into CASSLDRGGGYTF.